This TCR beta chain was found in a study of T-cell memory formation after mild COVID-19. About the research overall: TCR clustering was largely donor specific.

Findings and limits, study-wide: Some SARS-CoV-2-responding clones were already detected in memory before infection.

This clonotype was counted between two and nine times. Its antigen remains unidentified. This CDR3 spans 10 amino acids. The V gene lost 5 bases and the J gene lost 6 bases, with 2 bases spanning the gap. The germline V gene has CDR1 MNHEY and CDR2 SVGAGI. From the 5' RACE reads, TCRdb called clonotypes with MiXCR, one entry per CDR3 protein. The sample includes about 350,000 distinct CDR3 sequences, approximately 14% of them seen just once. The source is a young man who had mild COVID-19 (a few samples of this study predate the infection). Cell type and time point are not known. The chain links TRBV6-5 to TRBJ2-1; no definite D call. Sequencing input: PBMCs or a T cell subset sorted from them (not recorded which). This CDR3 reads CASSVNEQFF. In nucleotides, the CDR3 is TGTGCCAGCAGTGTCAATGAGCAGTTCTTC.